The 12 T cell receptor beta chains given below trace back to one sample, sequenced in a study of OX40 agonist ivuxolimab in advanced cancers. TCRdb keeps only in-frame clones here, not all; method: immunoSEQ multiplex PCR. Of roughly 93,000 clones in the sample, 84% were seen once. The sample was CD4+ or CD8+ T cells sorted from blood, taken in a trial of the OX40 agonist ivuxolimab. These receptors were obtained from an adult with an advanced solid tumor such as melanoma, head and neck, liver or kidney cancer.

The CDR3 DNA reads as TGTGCCAGCAGCGCCAGCGGGGGAGTCGGGGAGCTGTTTTTT. Translation gives CASSASGGVGELFF. This chain links TRBV9 with TRBJ2-2; the match to TRBD2 covers 8 bases. CDR3 size: 14 residues. J gave up 7 bases and V 3 bases, and 5 bases lay outside the gene matches. In germline, CDR1 is SGDLS, CDR2 YYNGEE.

This chain connects TRBV2 to TRBJ2-1; D possibly corresponds to TRBD1 (6 bases). Trimming removed 7 bases from V and 3 bases from J, with 13 bases in between. The CDR3 totals 14 residues. Germline CDR1 SNHLY, CDR2 FYNNEI. DNA of the CDR3: TGTGCCAGCAAGGACAGTTCCAACTACAATGAGCAGTTCTTC. It codes for CASKDSSNYNEQFF.

The chain employs TRBV29-1 and TRBJ1-3; D is perhaps TRBD1 (5 bases). From germline, CDR1 is SQVTM and CDR2 ANQGSEA. The length of the CDR3 is 14 residues. With 2 bases removed from V and 0 bases from J, the gap between germline ends came to 8 bases. CDR3 DNA: TGCAGCGTTGAATGGGGGTTCTCTGGAAACACCATATATTTT. Residues: CSVEWGFSGNTIYF.

V usage is TRBV6-6 and J usage is TRBJ1-5, with 7 bases fitting TRBD1. Trimming cost V 7 bases and J 2 bases; bases outside gene matches: 5. Germline lookup yields CDR1 MNHNY and CDR2 SVGAGI (reference sequence). The CDR3 is made up of 14 amino acids. CDR3 amino acids: CASTLGTGNQPQHF. Written as DNA, the CDR3 is TGTGCCAGCACCCTTGGGACAGGCAATCAGCCCCAGCATTTT.

A remark on this clone: In the same sample, other DNA sequences code for this CDR3. This rearrangement joins TRBV6-1 to TRBJ1-1; D is unclear. Germline-derived CDR1 and CDR2 are MNHNS and SASEGT. CDR3 length: 12 amino acids. Trimming took 3 bases from V and 5 from J, leaving 7 bases between them. CDR3 nucleotides: TGTGCCAGCAGTGATCCGGAGACTGAAGCTTTCTTT. Its translation is CASSDPETEAFF.

The rearrangement links TRBV19 to TRBJ2-7; 8 positions agree with TRBD1. This CDR3 region has 14 residues. Germline V lookup: CDR1 LNHDA, CDR2 SQIVND (reference sequence). Trimming removed 4 bases from V and 3 bases from J; junction bases left unmatched: 5. The CDR3 loop is CASSTTGVNYEQYF. In DNA form, the CDR3 reads TGTGCCAGTAGTACGACAGGGGTAAACTACGAGCAGTACTTC.

This clone was counted between two and nine times. The gene calls are TRBV9 and TRBJ2-3; D is perhaps TRBD2 (6 bases). CDR1 and CDR2 (germline): SGDLS, YYNGEE. Trimming removed 3 bases at V and 2 bases at J, with 13 bases between. This CDR3 has 15 residues. The CDR3, as DNA: TGTGCCAGCAGCGGCCCTAGCGACCCCACAGATACGCAGTATTTT. Amino acids: CASSGPSDPTDTQYF.

This clone showed up just once. This chain uses TRBV5-1 with TRBJ1-1; D is ambiguous. CDR3 size: 13 residues. Looked up from germline, CDR1 is SGHRS and CDR2 is YFSETQ. Deletions cut 0 bases from V and 5 bases from J, with 8 bases between. DNA for the CDR3: TGCGCCAGCAGCTTGGAACAGAGGACTGAAGCTTTCTTT. Translation gives CASSLEQRTEAFF.

V gene TRBV7-2 combines with J gene TRBJ2-1, with D perhaps TRBD1 (6 bases). Germline-derived CDR1 and CDR2 are SGHTA and FQGNSA. This CDR3 region has 13 residues. V lost 3 bases, J lost 5 bases, and 8 bases lay in between. CDR3 in amino acids: CASSFDRNNEQFF. CDR3 bases: TGTGCCAGCAGCTTTGACAGGAACAATGAGCAGTTCTTC.

The chain recombines TRBV9 with TRBJ2-7, with a weak D call TRBD2 (6 bases). Germline V gives CDR1 SGDLS, CDR2 YYNGEE. V shed 0 bases and J shed 7 bases, with 11 bases lying between them. The CDR3 covers 13 residues. The CDR3 DNA reads as TGTGCCAGCAGCGTAGCCTTGGGAGGAGAGCAGTACTTC. Translation gives CASSVALGGEQYF.

The V gene is TRBV27, the J gene TRBJ2-1, with a possible D match to TRBD2 (6 bases). The CDR3 runs to 15 residues. Germline lookup yields CDR1 MNHEY and CDR2 SMNVEV (reference sequence). The V end lost 0 bases, the J end lost 0 bases, and 6 bases lay between the germline ends. In nucleotides, the CDR3 is TGTGCCAGCAGTTTATCGGGGGGCTCCTACAATGAGCAGTTCTTC. Its translation: CASSLSGGSYNEQFF.

With respect to this clone: At the DNA level, this CDR3 is encoded by other sequences in the same sample as well. The chain uses TRBV7-9 and TRBJ1-2; D unresolved. The V end was cut by 5 bases, the J end by 2 bases, with 9 bases between. CDR3 length: 13 residues. CDR1 and CDR2 (germline): SEHNR, FQNEAQ (reference sequence). The CDR3 spells CASSPGQNYGYTF. DNA of the CDR3: TGTGCCAGCAGCCCAGGTCAGAACTATGGCTACACCTTC. Together with reference TRBV7-9 and TRBJ1-2, the CDR3 gives the full variable domain: DTGVSQNPRHKITKRGQNVTFRCDPISEHNRLYWYRQTLGQGPEFLTYFQNEAQLEKSRLLSDRFSAERPKGSFSTLEIQRTEQGDSAMYLCASSPGQNYGYTFGSGTRLTVV.